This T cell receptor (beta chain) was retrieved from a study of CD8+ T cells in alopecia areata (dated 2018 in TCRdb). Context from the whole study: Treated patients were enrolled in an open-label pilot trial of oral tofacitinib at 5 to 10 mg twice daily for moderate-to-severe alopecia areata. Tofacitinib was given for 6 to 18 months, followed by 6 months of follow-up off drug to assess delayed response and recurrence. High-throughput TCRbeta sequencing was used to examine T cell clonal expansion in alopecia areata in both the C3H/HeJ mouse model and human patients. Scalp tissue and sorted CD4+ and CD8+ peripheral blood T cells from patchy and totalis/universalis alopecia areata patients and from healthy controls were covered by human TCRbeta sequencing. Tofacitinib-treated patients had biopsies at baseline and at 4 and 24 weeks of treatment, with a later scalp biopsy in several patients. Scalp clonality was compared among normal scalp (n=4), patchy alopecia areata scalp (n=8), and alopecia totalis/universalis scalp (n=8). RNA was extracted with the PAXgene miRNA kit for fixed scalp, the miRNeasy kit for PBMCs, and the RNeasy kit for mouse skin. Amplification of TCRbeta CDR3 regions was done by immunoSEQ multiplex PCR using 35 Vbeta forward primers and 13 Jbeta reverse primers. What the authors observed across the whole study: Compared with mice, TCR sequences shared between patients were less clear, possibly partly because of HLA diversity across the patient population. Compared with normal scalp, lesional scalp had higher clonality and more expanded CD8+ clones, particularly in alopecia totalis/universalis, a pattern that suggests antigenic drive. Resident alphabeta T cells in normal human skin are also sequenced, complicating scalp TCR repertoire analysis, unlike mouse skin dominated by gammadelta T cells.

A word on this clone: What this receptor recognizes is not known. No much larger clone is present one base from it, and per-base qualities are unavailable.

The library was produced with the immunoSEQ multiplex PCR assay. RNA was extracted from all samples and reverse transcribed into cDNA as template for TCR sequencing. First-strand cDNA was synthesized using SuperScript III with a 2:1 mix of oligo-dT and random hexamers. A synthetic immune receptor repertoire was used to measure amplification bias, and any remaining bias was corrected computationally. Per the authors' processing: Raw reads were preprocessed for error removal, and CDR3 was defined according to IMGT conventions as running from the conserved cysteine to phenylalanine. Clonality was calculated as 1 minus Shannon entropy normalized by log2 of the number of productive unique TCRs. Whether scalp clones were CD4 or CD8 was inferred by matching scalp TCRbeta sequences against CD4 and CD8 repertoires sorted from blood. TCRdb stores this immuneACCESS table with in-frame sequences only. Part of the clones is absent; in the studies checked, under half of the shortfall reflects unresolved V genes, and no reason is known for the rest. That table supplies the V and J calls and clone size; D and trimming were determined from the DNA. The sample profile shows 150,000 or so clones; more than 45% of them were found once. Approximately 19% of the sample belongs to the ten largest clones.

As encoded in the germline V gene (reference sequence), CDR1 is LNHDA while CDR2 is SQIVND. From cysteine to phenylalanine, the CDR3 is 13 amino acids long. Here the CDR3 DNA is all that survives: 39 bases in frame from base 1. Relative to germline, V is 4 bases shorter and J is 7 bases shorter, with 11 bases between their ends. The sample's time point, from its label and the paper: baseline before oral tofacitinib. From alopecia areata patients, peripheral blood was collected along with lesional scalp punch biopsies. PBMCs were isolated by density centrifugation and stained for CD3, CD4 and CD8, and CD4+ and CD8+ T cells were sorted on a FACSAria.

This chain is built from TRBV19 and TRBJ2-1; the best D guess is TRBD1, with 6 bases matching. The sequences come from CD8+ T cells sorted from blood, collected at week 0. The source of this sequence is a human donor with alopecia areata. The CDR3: CASSNGQLNEQFF. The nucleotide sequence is TGTGCCAGTAGTAACGGACAGTTGAATGAGCAGTTCTTC.